These T cell receptor beta chains were read from a single sample in a study of Ad26.COV2.S vaccination and SARS-CoV-2 variants. The assay was immunoSEQ multiplex PCR, and TCRdb's table has in-frame clones only and misses some. The data contain 300,000 to 450,000 clones, 85% of them singletons. Source: peripheral blood, taken in a trial of Ad26.COV2.S vaccine versus placebo. All receptors derive from a person between 18 and 60 years old who received the Ad26.COV2.S COVID-19 vaccine or a placebo. The CDR3 runs from the conserved cysteine through the conserved F or W. D genes are given only for firm matches. Only some rows state a clone size, as once, few, many or a class for expanded clones.

d_gene	abundance	v_gene	j_gene	CDR3aa	CDR3nt
.	.	TRBV5-8	TRBJ1-6	CASHTGQFSGSPLHF	TGTGCCAGCCATACCGGACAGTTCTCCGGCTCACCCCTCCACTTT
.	.	TRBV15	TRBJ1-5	CATSRIPNQPQHF	TGTGCCACCAGCAGAATCCCCAATCAGCCCCAGCATTTT
.	.	TRBV9	TRBJ2-7	CASSVGPPGNGFEQYF	TGTGCCAGCAGCGTTGGACCGCCAGGGAACGGTTTCGAGCAGTACTTC
TRBD1	.	TRBV6-4	TRBJ1-1	CASRGTGAGEAFF	TGTGCCAGCAGGGGGACAGGGGCCGGTGAAGCTTTCTTT
.	.	TRBV7-9	TRBJ2-7	CASSPGGRAPYEQYF	TGTGCCAGCAGCCCTGGGGGCAGGGCCCCCTACGAGCAGTACTTC
.	once	TRBV28	TRBJ2-5	CASSSETEAQYF	TGTGCCAGCAGTTCAGAGACGGAGGCCCAGTACTTC
.	.	TRBV14	TRBJ2-3	CASSPRIGYTDTQYF	TGTGCCAGCAGCCCAAGAATCGGCTACACAGATACGCAGTATTTT
TRBD2	.	TRBV7-2	TRBJ2-2	CASSESKTSGANTGELFF	TGTGCCAGCAGCGAATCAAAAACTAGCGGGGCGAACACCGGGGAGCTGTTTTTT
.	.	TRBV6-5	TRBJ1-1	CASSSTGNTEAFF	TGTGCCAGCAGTTCGACAGGGAACACTGAAGCTTTCTTT
TRBD1	.	TRBV6-5	TRBJ2-7	CASSRRQGSYEQYF	TGTGCCAGCAGTCGGCGACAGGGATCCTACGAGCAGTACTTC
.	.	TRBV28	TRBJ2-7	CASSSSLRDTYTYEQYF	TGTGCCAGCAGTTCATCCCTCCGGGACACTTATACATACGAGCAGTACTTC
TRBD1	.	TRBV18	TRBJ2-7	CASSPGQGGEQYF	TGTGCCAGCTCACCAGGACAGGGCGGCGAGCAGTACTTC
TRBD1	.	TRBV9	TRBJ2-3	CASSVEGAADTQYF	TGTGCCAGCAGCGTAGAGGGGGCAGCGGATACGCAGTATTTT
TRBD2	few	TRBV3-1/TRBV3-2	TRBJ2-1	CASSQDRGFSGRYDEQFF	TGTGCCAGCAGCCAAGATCGCGGGTTTAGCGGGAGGTACGATGAGCAGTTCTTC
.	.	TRBV10-3	TRBJ2-5	CAISESGQAETQYF	TGTGCCATCAGTGAATCCGGACAAGCGGAGACCCAGTACTTC
.	.	TRBV2	TRBJ2-7	CASSDTPAGTRVDWQYF	TGTGCCAGCAGTGACACCCCGGCCGGGACACGGGTCGACTGGCAGTACTTC
TRBD2	.	TRBV5-1	TRBJ2-1	CASSFVTSGGANEQFF	TGCGCCAGCAGCTTCGTGACTAGCGGGGGGGCCAATGAGCAGTTCTTC
TRBD1	once	TRBV7-2	TRBJ2-3	CASSSTGGDTDTQYF	TGTGCCAGCAGCTCTACAGGGGGTGACACAGATACGCAGTATTTT
.	.	TRBV18	TRBJ2-5	CASSPPTGKEQETQYF	TGTGCCAGCTCACCTCCCACGGGCAAAGAGCAAGAGACCCAGTACTTC
TRBD1	.	TRBV27	TRBJ2-7	CASRTGHGSYEQYF	TGTGCCAGCAGGACAGGGCATGGCTCCTACGAGCAGTACTTC
.	.	TRBV29-1	TRBJ2-7	CSVEFRGPRYEQYF	TGCAGCGTTGAGTTCCGGGGGCCTCGCTACGAGCAGTACTTC
.	.	TRBV27	TRBJ1-2	CASSLSPVYGYTF	TGTGCCAGCAGTTTATCACCAGTCTATGGCTACACCTTC